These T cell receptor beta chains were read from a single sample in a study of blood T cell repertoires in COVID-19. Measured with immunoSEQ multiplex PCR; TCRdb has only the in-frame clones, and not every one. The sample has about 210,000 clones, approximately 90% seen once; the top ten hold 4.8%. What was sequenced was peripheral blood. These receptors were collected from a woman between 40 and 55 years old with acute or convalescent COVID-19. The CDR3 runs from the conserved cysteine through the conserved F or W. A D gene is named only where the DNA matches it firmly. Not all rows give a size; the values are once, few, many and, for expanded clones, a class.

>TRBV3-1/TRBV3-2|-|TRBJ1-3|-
CASSQAENTIYF
TGTGCCAGCAGCCAAGCAGAAAACACCATATATTTT
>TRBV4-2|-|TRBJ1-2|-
CASSQAAGNYGYTF
TGTGCCAGCAGCCAAGCGGCAGGGAACTATGGCTACACCTTC
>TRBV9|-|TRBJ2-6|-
CASSLRHISGANVLTF
TGTGCCAGCAGCCTTCGACATATCTCTGGGGCCAACGTCCTGACTTTC
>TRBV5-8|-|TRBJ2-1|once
CASSFTLIKRNDYNEQFF
TGTGCCAGCAGCTTTACCCTCATAAAGCGGAACGACTACAATGAGCAGTTCTTC
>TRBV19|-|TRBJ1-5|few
CASTQTGWPQHF
TGTGCCAGTACTCAAACTGGTTGGCCCCAGCATTTT
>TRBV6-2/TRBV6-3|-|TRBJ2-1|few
CASSYSREQFF
TGTGCCAGCAGTTATTCGCGAGAGCAGTTCTTC
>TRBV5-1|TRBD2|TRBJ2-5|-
CASSWPSTTSGGSTGSQTQYF
TGCGCCAGCAGCTGGCCTAGCACTACTAGCGGGGGGTCCACGGGGAGTCAGACCCAGTACTTC
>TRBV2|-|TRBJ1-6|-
CASSEGQGTGANSPLHF
TGTGCCAGCAGTGAAGGTCAGGGGACGGGCGCTAATTCACCCCTCCACTTT
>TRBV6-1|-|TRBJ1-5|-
CASSEEGRATFHSNQPQHF
TGTGCCAGCAGTGAAGAGGGCAGGGCGACCTTCCATAGCAATCAGCCCCAGCATTTT
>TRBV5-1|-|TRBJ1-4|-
CATRASGNEKLFF
TGCGCCACCAGGGCATCTGGTAATGAAAAACTGTTTTTT
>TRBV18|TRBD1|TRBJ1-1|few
CASSPPNARTGRSVDTEAFF
TGTGCCAGCTCACCACCCAATGCTAGGACAGGGAGGTCGGTCGACACTGAAGCTTTCTTT
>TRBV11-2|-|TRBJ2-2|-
CASSLPKQGPPNTGELFF
TGTGCCAGCAGTCTCCCGAAACAGGGTCCGCCGAACACCGGGGAGCTGTTTTTT
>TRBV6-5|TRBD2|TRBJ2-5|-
CASIGLVKETQYF
TGTGCCAGCATAGGACTAGTCAAAGAGACCCAGTACTTC
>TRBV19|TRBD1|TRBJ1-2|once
CASSPRDSPYGYTF
TGTGCCAGTAGTCCTAGGGACAGCCCCTATGGCTACACCTTC
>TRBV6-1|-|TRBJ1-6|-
CASSEWREGRNSPLHF
TGTGCCAGCAGTGAATGGAGGGAGGGGAGGAATTCACCCCTCCACTTT
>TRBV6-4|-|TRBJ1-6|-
CASSDRGGNSPLHF
TGTGCCAGCAGTGACAGAGGGGGAAATTCACCCCTCCACTTT
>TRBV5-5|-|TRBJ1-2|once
CASSGLRTFNYGYTF
TGTGCCAGCAGCGGACTCCGGACCTTTAACTATGGCTACACCTTC
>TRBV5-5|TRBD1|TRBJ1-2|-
CASSFPGQLNYGYTF
TGTGCCAGCAGCTTCCCGGGACAGCTAAACTATGGCTACACCTTC
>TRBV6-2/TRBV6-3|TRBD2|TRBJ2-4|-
CASSDLAAQGSIQYF
TGTGCCAGCAGCGACCTAGCGGCCCAAGGGAGCATTCAGTACTTC
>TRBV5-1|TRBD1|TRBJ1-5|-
CASSSDRGYQPQHF
TGCGCCAGCAGCTCGGACAGGGGGTACCAGCCCCAGCATTTT